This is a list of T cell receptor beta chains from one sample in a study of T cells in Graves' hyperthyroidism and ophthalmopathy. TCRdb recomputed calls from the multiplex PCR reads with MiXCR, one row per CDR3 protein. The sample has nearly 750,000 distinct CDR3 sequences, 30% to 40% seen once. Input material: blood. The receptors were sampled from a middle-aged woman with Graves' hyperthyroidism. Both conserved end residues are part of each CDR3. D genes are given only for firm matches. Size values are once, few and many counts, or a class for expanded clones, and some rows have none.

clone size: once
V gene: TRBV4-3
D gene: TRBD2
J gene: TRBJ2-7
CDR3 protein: CASGQDERGGRSYEQYF
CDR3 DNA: TGCGCCAGCGGCCAAGATGAACGGGGGGGAAGGTCCTACGAGCAGTACTTC

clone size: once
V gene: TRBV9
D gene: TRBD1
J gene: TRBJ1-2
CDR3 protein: CASRDRVRDGYTF
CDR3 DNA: TGTGCCAGCCGAGACAGGGTCAGGGATGGCTACACCTTC

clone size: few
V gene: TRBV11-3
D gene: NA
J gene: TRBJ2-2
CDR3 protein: CASSLDGHTYTGELFF
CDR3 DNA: TGTGCCAGCAGCTTAGATGGGCACACCTACACCGGGGAGCTGTTTTTT

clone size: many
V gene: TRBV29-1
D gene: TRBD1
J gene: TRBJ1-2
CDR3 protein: CSVEQGDYGYTF
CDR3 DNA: TGCAGCGTTGAACAGGGGGACTATGGCTACACCTTC

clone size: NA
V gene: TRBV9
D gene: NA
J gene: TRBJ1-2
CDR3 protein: CASSVAPGEDGYTF
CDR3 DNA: TGTGCCAGCAGCGTAGCCCCAGGGGAGGATGGCTACACCTTC

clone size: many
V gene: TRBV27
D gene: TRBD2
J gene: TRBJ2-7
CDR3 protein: CASSLASGSYEQYF
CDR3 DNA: TGTGCCAGCAGTTTGGCTAGCGGGAGCTACGAGCAGTACTTC

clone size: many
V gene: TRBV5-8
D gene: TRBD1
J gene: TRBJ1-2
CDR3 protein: CASSGDRVYGYTF
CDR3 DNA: TGTGCCAGCAGCGGGGACAGGGTTTATGGCTACACCTTC

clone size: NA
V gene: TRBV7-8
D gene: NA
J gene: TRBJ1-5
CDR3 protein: CASSLGGDSGNNQPQHF
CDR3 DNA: TGTGCCAGCAGCTTGGGTGGTGATTCGGGAAACAATCAGCCCCAGCATTTT

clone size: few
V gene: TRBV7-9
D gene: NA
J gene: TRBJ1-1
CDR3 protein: CASSLDPEWTEAFF
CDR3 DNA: TGTGCCAGCAGCCTCGATCCGGAGTGGACTGAAGCTTTCTTT

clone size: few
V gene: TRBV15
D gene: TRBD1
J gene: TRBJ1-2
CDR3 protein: CATSWTGTDGYTF
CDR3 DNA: TGTGCCACCTCCTGGACCGGGACAGACGGCTACACCTTC

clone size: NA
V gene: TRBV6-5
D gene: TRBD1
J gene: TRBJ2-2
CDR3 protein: CASRTGGAGDGELFF
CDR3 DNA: TGTGCCAGCCGAACAGGGGGCGCCGGTGACGGGGAGCTGTTTTTT

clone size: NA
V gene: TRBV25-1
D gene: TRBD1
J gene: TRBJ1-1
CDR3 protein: CASSDDRVGAFF
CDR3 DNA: TGTGCCAGCAGTGACGACAGGGTAGGAGCTTTCTTT

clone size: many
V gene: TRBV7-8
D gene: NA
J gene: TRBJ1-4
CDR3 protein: CASSLETGFNEKLFF
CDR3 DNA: TGTGCCAGCAGCTTAGAGACAGGCTTTAATGAAAAACTGTTTTTT

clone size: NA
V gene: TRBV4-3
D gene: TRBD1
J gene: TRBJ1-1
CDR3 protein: CASSQEDRVHTEAFF
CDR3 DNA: TGCGCCAGCAGCCAGGAGGACAGGGTCCACACTGAAGCTTTCTTT

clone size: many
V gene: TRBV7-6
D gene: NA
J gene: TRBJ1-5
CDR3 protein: CASSFMDTGQPQHF
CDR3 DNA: TGTGCCAGCAGCTTCATGGACACGGGTCAGCCCCAGCATTTT

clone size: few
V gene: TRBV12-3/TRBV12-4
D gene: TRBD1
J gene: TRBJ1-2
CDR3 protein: CASSLGLTGAYGYTF
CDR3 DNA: TGTGCCAGCAGTTTAGGGTTGACAGGGGCCTATGGCTACACCTTC

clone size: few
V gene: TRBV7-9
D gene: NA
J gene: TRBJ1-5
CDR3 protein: CASSLAGKRDQPQHF
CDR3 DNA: TGTGCCAGCAGCTTAGCGGGGAAAAGGGACCAGCCCCAGCATTTT

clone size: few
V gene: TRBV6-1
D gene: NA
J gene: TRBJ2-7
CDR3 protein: CASSYRGAYEQYF
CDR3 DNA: TGTGCCAGCAGTTACCGCGGGGCGTACGAGCAGTACTTC

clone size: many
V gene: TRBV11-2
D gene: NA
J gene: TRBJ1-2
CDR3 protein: CASSLGPGNYGYTF
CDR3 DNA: TGTGCCAGCAGCTTAGGTCCAGGGAACTATGGCTACACCTTC

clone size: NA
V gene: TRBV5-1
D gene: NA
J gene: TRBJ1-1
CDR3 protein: CASSWDVGNTEAFF
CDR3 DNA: TGCGCCAGCAGCTGGGATGTGGGGAACACTGAAGCTTTCTTT

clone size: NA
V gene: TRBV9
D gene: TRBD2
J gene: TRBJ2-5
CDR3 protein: CASSPRLAGGPGETQYF
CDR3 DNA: TGTGCCAGCAGCCCTCGTTTAGCGGGGGGGCCAGGGGAGACCCAGTACTTC

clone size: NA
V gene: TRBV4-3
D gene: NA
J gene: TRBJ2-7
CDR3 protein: CASSQVQGFSYEQYF
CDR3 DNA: TGCGCCAGCAGCCAAGTTCAGGGATTCTCCTACGAGCAGTACTTC

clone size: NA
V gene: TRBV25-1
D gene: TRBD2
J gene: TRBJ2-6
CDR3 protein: CASSVLAGGHHSGANVLTF
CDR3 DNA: TGTGCCAGCAGCGTACTAGCGGGAGGGCATCACTCTGGGGCCAACGTCCTGACTTTC

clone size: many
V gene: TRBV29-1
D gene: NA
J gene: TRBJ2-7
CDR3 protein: CSVRTDTYEQYF
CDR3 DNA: TGCAGCGTTCGCACAGATACCTACGAGCAGTACTTC

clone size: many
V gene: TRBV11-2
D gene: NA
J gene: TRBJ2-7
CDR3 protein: CASSLEAPGTNEQYF
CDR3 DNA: TGTGCCAGCAGCTTAGAAGCGCCAGGGACAAACGAGCAGTACTTC

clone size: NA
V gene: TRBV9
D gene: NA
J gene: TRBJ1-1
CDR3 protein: CASSAGDVSAFF
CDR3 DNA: TGTGCCAGCAGCGCAGGGGACGTGTCGGCTTTCTTT

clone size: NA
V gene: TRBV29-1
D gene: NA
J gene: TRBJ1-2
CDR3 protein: CSVVWGNYGYTF
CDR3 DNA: TGCAGCGTTGTGTGGGGGAACTATGGCTACACCTTC

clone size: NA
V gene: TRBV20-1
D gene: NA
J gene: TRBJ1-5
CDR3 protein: CSARDHRSNQPQHF
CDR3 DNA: TGCAGTGCTAGAGATCATCGAAGCAATCAGCCCCAGCATTTT

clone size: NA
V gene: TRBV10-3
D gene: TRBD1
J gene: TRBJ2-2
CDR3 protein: CASSYSRGRAAGELFF
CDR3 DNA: TGTGCCAGCAGTTACTCGAGGGGGCGCGCGGCCGGGGAGCTGTTTTTT

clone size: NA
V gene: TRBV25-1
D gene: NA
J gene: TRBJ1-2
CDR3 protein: CASSSLRDRNYGYTF
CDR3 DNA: TGTGCCAGCAGTTCATTAAGGGACCGGAACTATGGCTACACCTTC

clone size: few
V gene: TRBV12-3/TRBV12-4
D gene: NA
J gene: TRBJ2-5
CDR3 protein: CASSSGTHETQYF
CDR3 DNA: TGTGCCAGCAGTTCCGGGACTCATGAGACCCAGTACTTC

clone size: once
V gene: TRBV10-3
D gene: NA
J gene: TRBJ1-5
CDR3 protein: CAIRRETQHF
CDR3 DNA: TGTGCCATCAGACGGGAGACCCAGCATTTT

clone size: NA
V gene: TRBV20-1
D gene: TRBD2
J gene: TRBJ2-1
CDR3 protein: CSARGMDWGLAWNEQFF
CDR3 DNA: TGCAGTGCTAGAGGGATGGACTGGGGACTAGCGTGGAATGAGCAGTTCTTC

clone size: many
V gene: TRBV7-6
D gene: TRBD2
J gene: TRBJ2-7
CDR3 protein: CASSPASGNYEQYF
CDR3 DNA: TGTGCCAGCAGCCCGGCTAGCGGGAACTACGAGCAGTACTTC

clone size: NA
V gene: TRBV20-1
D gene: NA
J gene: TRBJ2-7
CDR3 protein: CSARILGRNEQYF
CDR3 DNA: TGCAGTGCTAGAATTTTGGGTCGCAACGAGCAGTACTTC

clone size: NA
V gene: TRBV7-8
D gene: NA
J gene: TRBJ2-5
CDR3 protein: CASSSSGADGETQYF
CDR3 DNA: TGTGCCAGCAGCTCTAGTGGCGCGGACGGGGAGACCCAGTACTTC

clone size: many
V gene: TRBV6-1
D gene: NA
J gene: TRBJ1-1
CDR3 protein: CASSGTAEAFF
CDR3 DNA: TGTGCCAGCAGTGGAACAGCGGAAGCTTTCTTT

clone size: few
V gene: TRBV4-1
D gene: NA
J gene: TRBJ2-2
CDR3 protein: CASSQYREGTGELFF
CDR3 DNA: TGCGCCAGCAGCCAATACAGGGAAGGCACCGGGGAGCTGTTTTTT

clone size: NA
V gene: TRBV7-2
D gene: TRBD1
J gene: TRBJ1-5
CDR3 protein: CASSPTIGQGPLLKPQHF
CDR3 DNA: TGTGCCAGCAGTCCGACCATAGGACAGGGCCCCCTTCTGAAGCCCCAGCATTTT

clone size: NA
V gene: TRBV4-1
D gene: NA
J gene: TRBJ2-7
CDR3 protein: CASSHRESTYEQYF
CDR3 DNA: TGCGCCAGCAGCCACCGGGAGTCGACTTACGAGCAGTACTTC

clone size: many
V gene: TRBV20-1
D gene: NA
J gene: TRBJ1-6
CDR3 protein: CSARPTSPLHF
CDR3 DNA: TGCAGTGCTAGACCGACTTCACCCCTCCACTTT

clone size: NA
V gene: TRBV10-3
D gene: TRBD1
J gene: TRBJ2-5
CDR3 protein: CAISEKVDRGRETQYF
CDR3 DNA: TGTGCCATCAGTGAGAAAGTGGACAGGGGGCGCGAGACCCAGTACTTC

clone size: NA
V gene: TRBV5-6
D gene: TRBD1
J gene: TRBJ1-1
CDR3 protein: CASRYGTGQKAFF
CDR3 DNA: TGTGCCAGCAGGTACGGGACAGGCCAAAAAGCTTTCTTT

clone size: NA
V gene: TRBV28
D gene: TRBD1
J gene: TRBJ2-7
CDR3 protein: CASSLYTRDSVEQYF
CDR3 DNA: TGTGCCAGCAGTTTATATACCCGGGACAGCGTCGAGCAGTACTTC

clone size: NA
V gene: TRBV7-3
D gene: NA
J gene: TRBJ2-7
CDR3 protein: CASSPGGGPNEQYF
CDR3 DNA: TGTGCCAGCAGCCCCGGCGGGGGCCCGAACGAGCAGTACTTC

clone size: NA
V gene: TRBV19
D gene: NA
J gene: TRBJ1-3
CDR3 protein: CASRRLSSGNTIYF
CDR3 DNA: TGTGCCAGTCGCCGACTTTCCTCTGGAAACACCATATATTTT

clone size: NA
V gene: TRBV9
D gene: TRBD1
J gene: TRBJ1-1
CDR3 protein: CASSSGTGPIEAFF
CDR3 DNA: TGTGCCAGCAGCTCCGGGACAGGGCCAATTGAAGCTTTCTTT

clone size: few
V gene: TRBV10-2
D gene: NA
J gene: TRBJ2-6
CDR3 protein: CASSVDGTSGANVLTF
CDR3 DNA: TGTGCCAGCAGCGTGGACGGGACCTCTGGGGCCAACGTCCTGACTTTC

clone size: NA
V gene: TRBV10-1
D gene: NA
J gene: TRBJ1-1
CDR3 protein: CASSQDLRGTRRPEAFF
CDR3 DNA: TGCGCCAGCAGCCAAGATCTAAGAGGGACCCGAAGACCGGAAGCTTTCTTT

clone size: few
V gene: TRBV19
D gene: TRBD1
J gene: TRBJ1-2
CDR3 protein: CASSPGGVGQKDYGYTF
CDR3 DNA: TGTGCCAGTAGTCCAGGCGGTGTGGGACAGAAGGACTATGGCTACACCTTC

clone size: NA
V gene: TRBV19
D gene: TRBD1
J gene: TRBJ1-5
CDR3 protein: CASSLIQGGNQPQHF
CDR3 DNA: TGTGCCAGTAGTCTGATACAGGGGGGCAATCAGCCCCAGCATTTT

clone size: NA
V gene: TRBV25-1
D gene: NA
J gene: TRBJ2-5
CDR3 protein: CASSYSYPSGGIETQYF
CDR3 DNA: TGTGCCAGCAGTTACTCGTATCCCTCCGGAGGAATAGAGACCCAGTACTTC

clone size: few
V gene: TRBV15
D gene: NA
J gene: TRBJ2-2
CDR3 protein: CATSYRISTGELFF
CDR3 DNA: TGTGCCACTTCCTATCGAATCAGCACCGGGGAGCTGTTTTTT

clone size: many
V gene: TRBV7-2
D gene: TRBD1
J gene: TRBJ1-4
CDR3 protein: CASSYPGGGEKLFF
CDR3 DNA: TGTGCCAGCAGCTACCCAGGGGGCGGAGAAAAACTGTTTTTT

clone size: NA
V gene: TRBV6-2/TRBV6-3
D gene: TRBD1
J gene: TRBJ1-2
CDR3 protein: CASSLRDSYGYTF
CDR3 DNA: TGTGCCAGCAGCCTCCGGGACAGCTATGGCTACACCTTC